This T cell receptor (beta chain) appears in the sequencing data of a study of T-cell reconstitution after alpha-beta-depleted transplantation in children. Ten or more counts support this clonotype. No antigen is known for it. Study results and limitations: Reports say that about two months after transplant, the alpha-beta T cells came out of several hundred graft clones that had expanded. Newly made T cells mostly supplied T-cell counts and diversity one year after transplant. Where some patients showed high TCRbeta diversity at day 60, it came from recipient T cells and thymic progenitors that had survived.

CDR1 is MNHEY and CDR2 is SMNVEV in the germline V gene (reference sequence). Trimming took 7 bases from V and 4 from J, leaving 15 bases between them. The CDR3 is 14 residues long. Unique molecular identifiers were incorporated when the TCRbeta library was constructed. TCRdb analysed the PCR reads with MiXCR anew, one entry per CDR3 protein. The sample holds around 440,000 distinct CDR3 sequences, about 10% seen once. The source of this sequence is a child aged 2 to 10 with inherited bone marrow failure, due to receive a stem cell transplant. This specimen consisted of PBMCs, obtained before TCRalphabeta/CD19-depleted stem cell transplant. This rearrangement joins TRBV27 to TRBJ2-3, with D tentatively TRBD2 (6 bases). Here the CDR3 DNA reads TGTGCCAGCACCTCCCTCGGGAGCCCAGATACGCAGTATTTT. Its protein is CASTSLGSPDTQYF.